These 14 T cell receptor beta chains were sequenced from one sample in a study of neoadjuvant anti-PD-1 for oral cavity cancer. The method was immunoSEQ multiplex PCR; TCRdb's version includes in-frame clones alone and lacks a portion of them. This table has about 81,000 clones, more than 80% appearing once. This specimen consisted of PBMCs, obtained before nivolumab (anti-PD-1) treatment. Every receptor here comes from a person aged 35-79 years with oral cavity squamous cell carcinoma.

J is TRBJ2-7 and V is TRBV10-1, with D tentatively TRBD1 (6 bases). With 5 bases removed from V and 1 base from J, the gap between germline ends came to 9 bases. The CDR3 spans 13 residues. The germline V gene has CDR1 WNHNN and CDR2 SYGVQD (reference sequence). The CDR3 nucleotides are TGCGCCAGCAGTAAGGGACAATCCTACGAGCAGTACTTC. This sequence encodes CASSKGQSYEQYF.

CDR3 nucleotide sequence: TGCGCCAGCAGCTTGAGGACCACGGCCGGGGAGCTGTTTTTT. This gives the protein CASSLRTTAGELFF. V and J are TRBV5-1 and TRBJ2-2; D is undetermined. There are 14 residues in the CDR3. In germline, CDR1 is SGHRS, CDR2 YFSETQ. Between the trimmed V and J ends, which lost 1 base and 6 bases, there was a span of 10 bases.

The chain couples TRBV7-2 to TRBJ1-5; TRBD1 agrees at 10 bases. The germline V gene encodes CDR1 SGHTA and CDR2 FQGNSA. CDR3 length: 14 residues. V was pared by 6 bases and J by 7 bases, with 6 bases of the junction left unmatched. CDR3 DNA sequence: TGTGCCAGCAGTCACCGGGACAGGGGACAGCCCCAGCATTTT. It translates to CASSHRDRGQPQHF.

This chain connects TRBV19 to TRBJ2-3, with 14 bases aligning to TRBD2. Germline V CDR1 and CDR2: LNHDA, SQIVND (reference sequence). Unmatched junction bases numbered 5, after V lost 1 base and J lost 5 bases. The CDR3 spans 17 residues. The CDR3: CASSIGYGLAGGDTQYF. CDR3 bases: TGTGCCAGTAGTATAGGCTACGGACTAGCGGGGGGAGATACGCAGTATTTT. Supplemented by reference TRBV19 and TRBJ2-3, the full variable domain reads DGGITQSPKYLFRKEGQNVTLSCEQNLNHDAMYWYRQDPGQGLRLIYYSQIVNDFQKGDIAEGYSVSREKKESFPLTVTSAQKNPTAFYLCASSIGYGLAGGDTQYFGPGTRLTVL.

This clone has a single count. This chain uses TRBV10-3 with TRBJ2-1, with 9 bases fitting TRBD2. With 1 base clipped from V and 4 bases from J, the junction kept 2 bases outside the gene matches. Germline V gene data show CDR1 as ENHRY and CDR2 as SYGVKD. This CDR3 has 15 residues. This chain's CDR3 is CAISELTSGYNEQFF. The CDR3 region has the DNA TGTGCCATCAGTGAGTTGACTAGCGGATACAATGAGCAGTTCTTC.

V and J are TRBV4-1 and TRBJ2-3; 12 bases fit TRBD2. The CDR3 covers 19 residues. The junction had 9 bases not matched to a gene; V was cut back by 1 base and J by 1 base. Germline V gene sequence: CDR1 MGHRA, CDR2 YSYEKL. Here the CDR3 DNA reads TGCGCCAGCAGCCAAGGGCCTCTAGCGGGAGGGCCTGGCACAGATACGCAGTATTTT. Amino acid sequence: CASSQGPLAGGPGTDTQYF.

V is TRBV6-5 and J is TRBJ2-1, with a tentative D call TRBD1 (6 bases). Germline-derived CDR1 and CDR2 are MNHEY and SVGAGI. V was cut by 6 bases and J by 6 bases, with 18 bases left in between. The CDR3 is made up of 15 amino acids. This chain's CDR3 is CASSPGTTVRNEQFF. The CDR3 DNA follows: TGTGCCAGCAGCCCCGGGACAACCGTACGCAATGAGCAGTTCTTC.

This rearrangement joins TRBV2 to TRBJ2-2; 7 nucleotides agree with TRBD1. The germline V gene encodes CDR1 SNHLY and CDR2 FYNNEI. The CDR3 length is 12 residues. The J segment lost 7 bases and the V segment lost 7 bases, leaving 3 bases of the junction unmatched. CDR3: CASKGGSGELFF. CDR3 bases: TGTGCCAGCAAAGGGGGCAGCGGGGAGCTGTTTTTT.

The rearrangement uses TRBV28 and TRBJ2-7; D is perhaps TRBD1 (5 bases). Between the trimmed V and J ends, which lost 6 bases and 5 bases, there was a span of 14 bases. This CDR3 spans 13 amino acids. Germline assignment: CDR1 MDHEN and CDR2 SYDVKM. The CDR3 spells CASSTPQGDEQYF. The CDR3 nucleotides read TGTGCCAGCAGCACCCCCCAAGGGGACGAGCAGTACTTC.

This clone was counted once. J is TRBJ2-5 and V is TRBV5-1; the D call may be TRBD1 or TRBD2 (5 bases each). The V end was cut by 0 bases, the J end by 3 bases, with 9 bases between. From germline, CDR1 is SGHRS and CDR2 YFSETQ. This CDR3 region has 14 residues. The CDR3 spells CASSLAWGKETQYF. For the CDR3, the DNA is TGCGCCAGCAGCTTGGCATGGGGGAAAGAGACCCAGTACTTC.

The chain links TRBV29-1 to TRBJ2-7, with TRBD2 matching 7 bases. From germline, CDR1 is SQVTM and CDR2 ANQGSEA. After removal of 2 bases from V and 2 bases from J, the junction contained 0 bases not matched to a gene. This CDR3 has 12 amino acids. The DNA of the CDR3 is TGCAGCGTTGAAAGCGGGACCTACGAGCAGTACTTC. Translating it yields CSVESGTYEQYF.

The chain joins TRBV2 to TRBJ1-2; 7 bases are shared with TRBD1. CDR3 length: 15 amino acids. Trimming cost V 0 bases and J 4 bases; bases outside gene matches: 5. Germline-derived CDR1 and CDR2 are SNHLY and FYNNEI. The CDR3 is CASSEARGRVYGYTF. CDR3 sequence (DNA): TGTGCCAGCAGTGAAGCCAGGGGGAGGGTCTATGGCTACACCTTC.

In this sample, this clone turned up a few times. V usage is TRBV19 and J usage is TRBJ2-1; no reliable D call. In germline, CDR1 is LNHDA, CDR2 SQIVND (reference sequence). Trimming removed 2 bases at V and 6 bases at J, with 8 bases between. This CDR3 is 13 amino acids long. The CDR3 spells CASSITRSNEQFF. The CDR3 DNA follows: TGTGCCAGTAGTATAACCAGATCCAATGAGCAGTTCTTC.

The rearrangement links TRBV21-1 to TRBJ2-2; TRBD2 is the table's D call and was not checked against the DNA. TRBV21-1 is annotated as a pseudogene. CDR3 length: 15 residues. CDR3: CASSIRRAGTGELFF. The CDR3 DNA follows: TGTGCCAGCAGCATCAGGAGGGCGGGCACCGGGGAGCTGTTTTTT.